Sequencing of this T cell receptor (beta chain) was carried out in a study of OX40 agonist ivuxolimab in advanced cancers. Findings of the study overall: CD8+ T cells averaged more expanded clones than CD4+.

For this clone: Its antigen is unknown.

TCRdb's copy holds only in-frame clones and misses some; the assay was immunoSEQ multiplex PCR. The sample holds 55,000 to 65,000 clones, about 90% seen once. Deletions cut 0 bases from V and 0 bases from J, with 6 bases between. CDR1 is MNHEY, CDR2 SVGAGI, per germline. The CDR3 has 14 residues. The sample consisted of CD4+ or CD8+ T cells sorted from blood, taken in a trial of the OX40 agonist ivuxolimab. This TCR was recovered from an adult with an advanced solid tumor such as melanoma, head and neck, liver or kidney cancer. This chain uses TRBV6-5 with TRBJ2-7; D gene unclear. CDR3 region: CASSYSASSYEQYF. DNA for the CDR3: TGTGCCAGCAGTTACTCCGCAAGCTCCTACGAGCAGTACTTC.